A single sample gave rise to the 25 T cell receptor beta chains below, sequenced in a study of T-cell reconstitution after alpha-beta-depleted transplantation in children. TCRbeta library preparation incorporated unique molecular identifiers. Each CDR3 protein is one row after TCRdb ran MiXCR on the PCR reads. This sample yields more than 200,000 distinct CDR3 sequences, of which approximately 24% are seen a single time; about 5% belongs to the top ten. The material sequenced was PBMCs, mostly from graft donor cells, taken 360 days after TCRalphabeta/CD19-depleted stem cell transplant. All receptors come from a female patient aged 2 to 10 who had a stem cell transplant for congenital amegakaryocytic thrombocytopenia, so the T cells may come from the graft donor.

The chain couples TRBV5-1 to TRBJ2-3; D unclear. CDR3 length: 14 amino acids. V was shortened by 4 bases and J by 4 bases, with 13 bases between the two germline ends. CDR1 is SGHRS, CDR2 YFSETQ, per germline. The CDR3 DNA sequence: TGCGCCAGCAGCCCCCTTTCTGAGTCAGATACGCAGTATTTT. Protein sequence: CASSPLSESDTQYF.

This chain joins TRBV20-1 and TRBJ1-1, with D possibly matching TRBD1 (6 bases). V gave up 6 bases and J gave up 0 bases, with 11 bases separating them. Per germline, CDR1 DFQATT and CDR2 SNEGSKA (reference sequence). This CDR3 spans 13 amino acids. Here the CDR3 reads CSAPGTLNTEAFF. As DNA, the CDR3 is TGCAGTGCCCCGGGGACATTGAACACTGAAGCTTTCTTT.

This clonotype was seen only a few times. This rearrangement joins TRBV9 to TRBJ2-7, with D tentatively TRBD1 (7 bases). V was cut by 2 bases and J by 6 bases, with 15 bases left in between. The germline V gene encodes CDR1 SGDLS and CDR2 YYNGEE. The length of the CDR3 is 14 residues. The CDR3 nucleotides read TGTGCCAGCAGCGTGCGGGACAGTCCGGGCGAGCAGTACTTC. Translating it yields CASSVRDSPGEQYF.

The chain employs TRBV6-2 or TRBV6-3 and TRBJ2-7; D may be TRBD1 or TRBD2 (5 bases each). V lost 4 bases to trimming and J lost 6 bases, with 10 bases between them. This CDR3 is 12 amino acids long. Germline V CDR1 and CDR2: MNHEY, SVGEGT. CDR3 DNA: TGTGCCAGCAGTTCAGGGAGTCGCGAGCAGTACTTC. Encoded protein: CASSSGSREQYF.

V is TRBV12-3 or TRBV12-4 and J is TRBJ2-7; TRBD2 aligns across 9 bases. The V and J ends lost 4 bases and 0 bases, in that order; junction bases with no gene match: 10. The CDR3 length is 17 residues. Written as DNA, the CDR3 is TGTGCCAGCAGTTCCCCTGGGGGAGCGGGAGGCTCCTACGAGCAGTACTTC. Protein: CASSSPGGAGGSYEQYF.

This clonotype has a count of ten or more. In DNA, the CDR3 is TGCAGCGTTCGTTCCGGTGCGGGCAATGAGCAGTTCTTC. The encoded protein is CSVRSGAGNEQFF. The chain uses TRBV29-1 and TRBJ2-1, with a tentative D call TRBD2 (5 bases). The CDR3 runs 13 residues. CDR1 and CDR2 (germline): SQVTM, ANQGSEA. V lost 5 bases and J lost 6, with 14 bases in between.

The sample holds a few counts of this clonotype. This rearrangement joins TRBV10-3 to TRBJ1-2; 8 nucleotides align to TRBD1. Germline V gene data show CDR1 as ENHRY and CDR2 as SYGVKD. This CDR3 is built from 15 residues. V was pared by 3 bases and J by 7 bases, with 10 bases of the junction left unmatched. CDR3: CAISDSGRGLGGYTF. DNA of the CDR3: TGTGCCATCAGTGATAGTGGCAGGGGGCTTGGTGGCTACACCTTC.

This clonotype was counted between two and nine times. The rearrangement links TRBV10-3 to TRBJ2-1, with TRBD2 matching 11 bases. From germline, CDR1 is ENHRY and CDR2 SYGVKD. The CDR3 consists of 13 residues. V was clipped by 6 bases and J by 9 bases; unmatched bases: 4. The CDR3 bases are TGTGCCATCAGCCCAGGACTAGCGGGTGAGCAGTTCTTC. This sequence encodes CAISPGLAGEQFF.

The rearrangement joins TRBV2 to TRBJ2-3; no reliable D call. V lost 0 bases to trimming and J lost 6 bases, with 16 bases between them. This CDR3 has 16 residues. Germline CDR1 and CDR2: SNHLY and FYNNEI. CDR3 protein: CASSEALGIVYDTQYF. For the CDR3, the DNA is TGTGCCAGCAGTGAAGCGCTTGGGATAGTCTATGATACGCAGTATTTT.

The chain has TRBV20-1 and TRBJ2-3; 8 bases line up with TRBD2. CDR3 size: 14 residues. Germline CDR1 is DFQATT and CDR2 is SNEGSKA (reference sequence). Unmatched junction bases numbered 7, after V lost 6 bases and J lost 2 bases. The CDR3 DNA reads as TGCAGTGCCGGGAGGGCGGGGCCCACAGATACGCAGTATTTT. Translated: CSAGRAGPTDTQYF.

This clonotype has just a few counts. This rearrangement joins TRBV6-5 to TRBJ2-3; TRBD1 might be the D (5 bases). With 2 bases removed from V and 0 bases from J, the gap between germline ends came to 12 bases. Germline CDR1 reads MNHEY; CDR2 reads SVGAGI. The CDR3 sequence is 16 residues long. CDR3 region: CASSYPTDTSTDTQYF. The CDR3 DNA reads as TGTGCCAGCAGTTACCCGACAGACACTAGCACAGATACGCAGTATTTT.

There are a few counts of this clonotype. The rearrangement links TRBV5-5 to TRBJ1-1; a possible D gene is TRBD1 (5 bases). The CDR3 covers 15 residues. The ends were cut back, 6 bases at V and 5 bases at J, with 20 bases in the middle. Germline CDR1 and CDR2: SGHKS and YYEKEE (reference sequence). The CDR3 DNA is TGTGCCAGCAATCCAGGGCCATCTTTGAGGACTGAAGCTTTCTTT. The encoded protein is CASNPGPSLRTEAFF.

The sample holds a few counts of this clonotype. The gene calls are TRBV6-2 or TRBV6-3 and TRBJ2-1, with 10 bases aligning to TRBD2. The CDR3 contains 15 residues. Trimming removed 6 bases from V and 1 base from J; junction bases left unmatched: 3. Germline lookup yields CDR1 MNHEY and CDR2 SVGEGT. CDR3 DNA: TGTGCCAGCAGAGGACTAGCGGTATCCTACAATGAGCAGTTCTTC. This encodes CASRGLAVSYNEQFF.

This chain joins TRBV20-1 and TRBJ2-5; no clear D gene. The V gene's germline CDR1 is DFQATT and CDR2 SNEGSKA (reference sequence). CDR3 length equals 14 residues. Trimming removed 7 bases from V and 2 bases from J, with 17 bases in between. CDR3 protein: CSVTLRKGQETQYF. CDR3 nucleotides: TGCAGTGTAACGCTGCGGAAAGGGCAAGAGACCCAGTACTTC.

This clonotype occurred a few times. The chain joins TRBV7-9 to TRBJ2-1; D is uncertain. CDR1 SEHNR and CDR2 FQNEAQ come from the germline V gene (reference sequence). The CDR3 is 15 amino acids. V was shortened by 1 base and J by 0 bases, with 7 bases between the two germline ends. The CDR3 region has the DNA TGTGCCAGCAGCTTAGACATAAGCTCCTACAATGAGCAGTTCTTC. It specifies CASSLDISSYNEQFF.

J is TRBJ1-6 and V is TRBV15; D gene uncertain. This CDR3 comprises 13 residues. The germline gives CDR1 LNHNV, CDR2 YYDKDF (reference sequence). V lost 2 bases and J lost 7, with 6 bases in between. CDR3 amino acids: CATSRQQNSPLHF. CDR3 sequence (DNA): TGTGCCACCAGCAGACAACAGAATTCACCCCTCCACTTT.

This clonotype was seen many times. The chain carries TRBV12-3 or TRBV12-4 and TRBJ2-1; 9 bases match TRBD2. CDR3 length: 15 residues. V shed 3 bases, J shed 6 bases, and the junction held 6 bases outside the gene matches. Here the CDR3 reads CASSFGAGGLNEQFF. As DNA, the CDR3 is TGTGCCAGCAGTTTCGGTGCGGGGGGGCTCAATGAGCAGTTCTTC.

This clonotype appeared a few times. CDR3 residues: CASSTGTASYSNQPQHF. The CDR3 nucleotides read TGTGCCAGTAGTACCGGGACAGCTAGTTATAGCAATCAGCCCCAGCATTTT. The rearrangement joins TRBV19 to TRBJ1-5, with 7 bases matching TRBD1. Trimming cost V 4 bases and J 0 bases; bases outside gene matches: 9. The CDR3 spans 17 residues. Germline loops: CDR1 LNHDA, CDR2 SQIVND (reference sequence).

This rearrangement joins TRBV30 to TRBJ2-5; TRBD2 aligns across 7 bases. This CDR3 has 14 amino acids. CDR1 and CDR2 (germline): GTSNPN, SVGIG (reference sequence). With V trimmed by 6 bases and J by 4 bases, 11 bases remained unmatched. CDR3 sequence: CACSTGGSSETQYF. DNA of the CDR3: TGTGCCTGCTCAACGGGGGGAAGCTCAGAGACCCAGTACTTC.

This chain connects TRBV4-3 to TRBJ2-3, with TRBD1 as a possible D gene (5 bases). The germline gives CDR1 LGHNA, CDR2 YSLEER. This CDR3 is 15 amino acids long. Trimming removed 1 base from V and 4 bases from J, with 12 bases in between. CDR3 coding DNA: TGCGCCAGCAGCCAAGCTTTGACAGACCCAGATACGCAGTATTTT. As protein: CASSQALTDPDTQYF.

The V call is TRBV2, the J call TRBJ1-6; D not certain. Per the germline V gene, CDR1 is SNHLY and CDR2 is FYNNEI. The CDR3 runs 14 residues. The ends were cut back, 5 bases at V and 5 bases at J, with 10 bases in the middle. The CDR3 sequence: CASSLPVDNSPLHF. CDR3 sequence (DNA): TGTGCCAGCAGTTTGCCAGTAGATAATTCACCCCTCCACTTT.

J is TRBJ1-1 and V is TRBV5-1, with D maybe TRBD1 (6 bases). V was shortened by 2 bases and J by 9 bases, with 14 bases between the two germline ends. The CDR3 is 13 residues long. The V gene's germline CDR1 is SGHRS and CDR2 YFSETQ. CDR3 residues: CASSFEGQGQAFF. Written as DNA, the CDR3 is TGCGCCAGCAGCTTTGAGGGACAAGGGCAAGCTTTCTTT.

The chain couples TRBV6-1 to TRBJ2-3; TRBD1 is a possible D gene (5 bases). This CDR3 is 14 amino acids long. V gave up 7 bases and J gave up 1 base, with 12 bases separating them. The germline V gene has CDR1 MNHNS and CDR2 SASEGT. CDR3 sequence (DNA): TGTGCCAGCACTAAGGTACAGGGCACAGATACGCAGTATTTT. Protein sequence: CASTKVQGTDTQYF.

Only a few counts were recorded for this clonotype. The chain has TRBV4-2 and TRBJ2-5; a possible D gene is TRBD1 (6 bases). Germline V gene lookup returns CDR1 LGHNA and CDR2 YNFKEQ. Trimming removed 0 bases at V and 2 bases at J, with 13 bases between. This CDR3 comprises 16 residues. The CDR3 spells CASSQDLDSLQETQYF. The DNA for the CDR3 is TGTGCCAGCAGCCAAGATCTGGACAGCCTACAAGAGACCCAGTACTTC.

The V call is TRBV11-2, the J call TRBJ2-1; D not resolved. CDR3 length: 12 amino acids. Germline V gene sequence: CDR1 SGHAT, CDR2 FQNNGV. Trimming removed 0 bases at V and 10 bases at J, with 7 bases between. DNA for the CDR3: TGTGCCAGCAGCTTAGATCGGCGAGAGCAGTTCTTC. This codes for CASSLDRREQFF.